The text below deals with one T cell receptor (beta chain). Germline assignment: CDR1 LGHNA and CDR2 YNFKEQ. The CDR3 is 17 amino acids. V lost 0 bases and J 2 bases, leaving 16 bases between the germline ends. The data originate from a study of blood T cell repertoires in COVID-19. Study summary: COVID-19 samples collected from the United States, Italy and Spain covered acute and convalescent phases. Sources were T cells, B-cell-depleted T cells, or PBMCs; the material itself was cDNA or gDNA.

Per the authors' pipeline: Estimates of nucleated cell counts were drawn from the amplification of reference gene primers. TCRdb's table, derived via immunoSEQ multiplex PCR, lists solely in-frame clones and lacks some. V, J and clone size are those of that table, while D and trimming were read from the DNA. The sample has around 220,000 clones; approximately 78% are singletons. This receptor was identified in a woman of 80 years or more with acute or convalescent COVID-19. The chain combines TRBV4-2 with TRBJ1-1, with a tentative D call TRBD1 (5 bases). The material sequenced was peripheral blood. The CDR3 region is CASSQDAAEGENTEAFF. The CDR3 nucleotides read TGTGCCAGCAGCCAAGATGCGGCAGAAGGGGAAAACACTGAAGCTTTCTTT.